This T cell receptor (beta chain) originates from a study of T cell responses to AZD1222 COVID-19 vaccine. About this clone itself: No antigen is known for it.

Study observations and caveats: Vaccine-associated CD4 TCRs spanned spike, dominant at 160-218 and 743-854. At baseline, just six or seven AZD1222 recipients tested seropositive.

Sequenced by immunoSEQ multiplex PCR; TCRdb stores in-frame clones only, minus some. This table holds more than 90,000 clones, over 75% found once. V was pared by 1 base and J by 5 bases, with 14 bases between. Per germline, CDR1 SGHAT and CDR2 FQDESV (reference sequence). This CDR3 has 15 residues. The clonotype originates from an adult in good health. The chain recombines TRBV11-1 with TRBJ2-5, with no clear D. The sample here was peripheral blood, taken on day 0 of AZD1222 vaccination. The CDR3 DNA is TGTGCCAGCAGCTTAGATGGCCTATTTGGTGAGACCCAGTACTTC. This gives the protein CASSLDGLFGETQYF. The entire variable domain, with the rest obtained from reference TRBV11-1 and TRBJ2-5, is as follows: EAEVAQSPRYKITEKSQAVAFWCDPISGHATLYWYRQILGQGPELLVQFQDESVVDDSQLPKDRFSAERLKGVDSTLKIQPAELGDSAMYLCASSLDGLFGETQYFGPGTRLLVL.